The clone carrying this T cell receptor beta chain was seen a handful of times. What it binds is not known. The record originates from a study of cytomegalovirus exposure and HLA in healthy donors. Study background: An earlier analysis found fewer than 140 million unique TCR beta sequences from 150 million to 200 million T cells.

PCR primers comprised 60 Vbeta and 13 Jbeta primers. As originally analysed: A later analysis counted approximately 80 million unique TCR beta chains, 10 million to 12 million shared. TCRdb's table, derived via immunoSEQ multiplex PCR, lists solely in-frame clones and lacks some. V, J and clone size are those of that table, while D and trimming were read from the DNA. There are under 200,000 clones in the sample; 84% occur only once, and 0.35% to 0.4% lies in the top ten. General study results and limits: Through in vitro validation, three CMV-associated chains were shown to be specific for CMV antigens.

Per the germline V gene, CDR1 is LGHNA and CDR2 is YNFKEQ. Deletions cut 0 bases from V and 8 bases from J, with 13 bases between. The CDR3 has 15 amino acids. The source is a boy between 2 and 10 years old in good health and CMV-seronegative. The chain joins TRBV4-2 to TRBJ1-4; D remains unclear. Specimen: PBMCs. The CDR3 region is CASSQDEGEGEKLFF. DNA for the CDR3: TGTGCCAGCAGCCAAGATGAGGGAGAAGGCGAAAAACTGTTTTTT.